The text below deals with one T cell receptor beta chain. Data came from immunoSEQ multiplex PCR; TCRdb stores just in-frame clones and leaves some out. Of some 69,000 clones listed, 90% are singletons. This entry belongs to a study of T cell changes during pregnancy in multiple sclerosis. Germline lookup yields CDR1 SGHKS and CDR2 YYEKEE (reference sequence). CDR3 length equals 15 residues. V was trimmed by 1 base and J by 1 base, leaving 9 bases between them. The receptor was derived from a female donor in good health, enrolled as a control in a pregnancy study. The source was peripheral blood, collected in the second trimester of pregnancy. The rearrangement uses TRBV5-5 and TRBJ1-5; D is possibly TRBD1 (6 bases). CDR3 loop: CASSLTGNSNQPQHF. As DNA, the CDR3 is TGTGCCAGCAGCTTGACAGGGAACAGCAATCAGCCCCAGCATTTT.